This T cell receptor (beta chain) emerged from a study of CD8 T cells in Susac syndrome. The CDR3 is made up of 14 amino acids. Germline assignment: CDR1 SEHNR and CDR2 FQNEAQ (reference sequence). The ends were cut back, 4 bases at V and 2 bases at J, with 12 bases in the middle. Overall study results and limits: It was acknowledged in the study that the number of individuals who were included in its TCR sequencing and HLA analysis was relatively small.

Sequencing of TCR beta covered CD8+ and CD4+ T cells obtained from blood. Multiple sclerosis controls were treatment-naive patients with stable or active relapsing-remitting disease. The table lists this clonotype with a few counts. What it binds is not known. Random hexamers served to reverse transcribe roughly 0.5 to 1 ug RNA. immunoSEQ multiplex PCR amplified TCR beta CDR3 across 54 Vbeta, 13 Jbeta. TCRdb reprocessed the immunoSEQ multiplex PCR reads with MiXCR, giving one entry per CDR3 protein. The sample includes over 350,000 distinct CDR3 sequences, approximately 85% of them seen just once. The receptor was derived from a human donor with multiple sclerosis. The chain employs TRBV7-9 and TRBJ2-7, with a weak D call TRBD1 (6 bases). Material for sequencing was CD8+ T cells from PBMCs. The CDR3 region has the DNA TGTGCCAGCAGCTCCGATGCAGGGGCCTACGAGCAGTACTTC. Amino acid sequence: CASSSDAGAYEQYF.